This paragraph reports one T cell receptor beta chain. As yet, its antigen is unknown. The sample originates from a study of T cells in Graves' hyperthyroidism and ophthalmopathy. Whole-study results and caveats: The authors' 13 V-J model separated ophthalmopathy from stable hyperthyroidism. Most thyroid clonotypes that were expanded above 0.001 also turned up in blood.

Amplified TCR beta CDR3 regions derived from RNA transcripts. RT-PCR in the first round (using the HTBI primer set) targeted the TCR CDR3. TCRdb re-derived calls from the multiplex PCR reads in MiXCR, one entry per CDR3 protein. The table has 600,000 or so distinct CDR3 sequences, approximately 14% seen once. The V gene lost 5 bases and the J gene lost 1 base, with 16 bases spanning the gap. From germline, CDR1 is LNHDA and CDR2 SQIVND (reference sequence). The CDR3 is 16 residues long. Sequenced: blood. The origin of this receptor is a young woman with Graves' ophthalmopathy. The chain has TRBV19 and TRBJ2-3, with a weak D call TRBD1 (5 bases). The CDR3 here is CASSGHGHPGTDTQYF. DNA for the CDR3: TGTGCCAGTAGTGGCCACGGACATCCAGGCACAGATACGCAGTATTTT.